This TCR beta chain emerged from a study of cytomegalovirus exposure and HLA in healthy donors. Study-level points and caveats: The study designated some 180 TCR beta chains cytomegalovirus-associated.

Separation from the roughly 600-subject first cohort characterized the approximately 120-subject validation cohort, to which the donors belonged. Points on this clone: What it recognizes is unknown.

Here immunoSEQ multiplex PCR was the method, and the copy in TCRdb shows in-frame clones only, minus some. Counted here are 150,000 or so clones, around 90% occurring once; the ten biggest clones make up roughly 6.5%. The length of the CDR3 is 15 residues. Unmatched junction bases numbered 4, after V lost 6 bases and J lost 0 bases. Looked up from germline, CDR1 is MNHNY and CDR2 is SVGAGI (reference sequence). Input material: PBMCs. This chain uses TRBV6-6 with TRBJ1-5; 8 bases fit TRBD1. The sequence was obtained from a woman under 40 in good health and CMV-seropositive. CDR3 protein: CASSSQGDSNQPQHF. The CDR3 DNA sequence: TGTGCCAGCAGCTCACAGGGGGATAGCAATCAGCCCCAGCATTTT.